This record covers a single TCR beta chain. CDR1 and CDR2 (germline): SQVTM, ANQGSEA. J lost 1 base, V lost 5 bases, and 8 bases had no gene match. The CDR3 has 15 amino acids. Assay used: immunoSEQ multiplex PCR; TCRdb lists only in-frame clones, some missing. The table has 35,000 to 50,000 clones, roughly 90% seen once. These data originate in a study of T cell changes during pregnancy in multiple sclerosis. Sequencing was performed on PBMCs (not recorded whether the cells were cultured). The receptor's source is a female donor with multiple sclerosis, enrolled in a pregnancy study. This chain uses TRBV29-1 with TRBJ2-7; TRBD2 matches at 10 bases. The CDR3 nucleotides are TGCAGCGTTTCCCCGGGACTAGCGACGTCCTACGAGCAGTACTTC. Translated, it gives CSVSPGLATSYEQYF.